Below, one TCR beta chain is given with its context. This CDR3 is 14 amino acids long. V lost 5 bases and J lost 1; bases outside the gene matches: 1. CDR1 is MNHEY, CDR2 SVGEGT, per germline. Only in-frame clones appear in the TCRdb table, and some are missing; sequencing was by immunoSEQ multiplex PCR. Of just over 300,000 clones in the sample, about nine tenths were seen once. The sample is drawn from a study of blood T cell repertoires in COVID-19. The chain links TRBV6-2 or TRBV6-3 to TRBJ1-5, with TRBD1 matching 8 bases. Sequencing used PBMCs or T cells enriched from blood (not recorded which). The receptor's source is a middle-aged woman who had recovered from COVID-19. The CDR3 region has the DNA TGTGCCAGCAGTCACAGGGGGAGCAATCAGCCCCAGCATTTT. It is translated as CASSHRGSNQPQHF.